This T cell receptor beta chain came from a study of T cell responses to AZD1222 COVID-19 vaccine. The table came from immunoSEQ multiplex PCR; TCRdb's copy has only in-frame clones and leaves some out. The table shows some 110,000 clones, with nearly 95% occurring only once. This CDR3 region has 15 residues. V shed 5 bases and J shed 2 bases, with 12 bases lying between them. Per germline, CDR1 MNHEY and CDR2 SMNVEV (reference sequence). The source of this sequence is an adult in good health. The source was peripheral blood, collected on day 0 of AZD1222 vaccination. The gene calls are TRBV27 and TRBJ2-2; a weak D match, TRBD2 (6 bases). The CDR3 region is CASSPRGSNTGELFF. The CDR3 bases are TGTGCCAGCAGTCCACGGGGGAGTAACACCGGGGAGCTGTTTTTT.